Listed below are T cell receptor delta chains from one sample, sequenced in a study of Vδ1+ human thymocytes. TCRdb repeated clone calling on the multiplex PCR reads with CATT. The sample includes roughly 56,000 delta-chain clones, about 16% of them seen just once. What was sequenced was Vdelta1+ gamma-delta thymocytes from the thymus. The receptors here all came from a girl in the first two years of life who had congenital heart surgery. The CDR3 runs from the conserved cysteine through the conserved F or W. A D gene is named only where the DNA matches it firmly. Part of the rows lack a size; the others show once, few, many or a class for expanded clones.

v_call	d_call	j_call	clone_size	cdr3_aa	cdr3_nt
TRDV1	TRDD3	TRDJ1	few	CALGEPIISYRVSGGIRPHNTDKLIF	TGTGCTCTTGGGGAACCGATAATTTCCTACCGTGTCTCTGGGGGGATACGTCCCCATAACACCGATAAACTCATCTTT
TRDV1	TRDD3	TRDJ1	NA	CALGEGFGGYLTDKLIF	TGTGCTCTTGGGGAAGGGTTTGGGGGATACCTCACCGATAAACTCATCTTT
TRDV1	TRDD3	TRDJ1	NA	CALAALNPGDTTDKLIF	TGTGCTCTTGCGGCCCTCAACCCAGGGGATACCACCGATAAACTCATCTTT
TRDV1	TRDD3	TRDJ1	NA	CALGTIKWGYARTDKLIF	TGTGCTCTTGGGACCATTAAGTGGGGATACGCCCGCACCGATAAACTCATCTTT
TRAV29/DV5	NA	TRDJ1	few	CAASNLIVFLRRLGVYKLIF	TGTGCAGCAAGCAACTTGATAGTATTCCTACGTCGACTGGGGGTCTATAAACTCATCTTT
TRDV1	TRDD3	TRDJ1	few	CALGELSPLGDFTDKLIF	TGTGCTCTTGGGGAACTATCCCCGCTGGGGGATTTCACCGATAAACTCATCTTT
TRDV2	TRDD3	TRDJ1	NA	CACDTPRPSLYWGILTDKLIF	TGTGCCTGTGACACCCCTAGGCCTTCCCTCTACTGGGGGATACTCACCGATAAACTCATCTTT
TRDV1	TRDD3	TRDJ1	few	CALGAGSYWGIPYTDKLIF	TGTGCTCTTGGGGCCGGGTCATACTGGGGGATACCGTACACCGATAAACTCATCTTT
TRDV1	NA	TRDJ1	NA	CALGERLHRLGDGRVTDKLIF	TGTGCTCTTGGGGAGCGATTACACCGGCTCGGGGATGGGAGGGTCACCGATAAACTCATCTTT
TRDV1	TRDD3	TRDJ1	few	CALGELPPPGAGGSYTDKLIF	TGTGCTCTTGGGGAACTTCCCCCCCCCGGGGCTGGGGGGTCGTACACCGATAAACTCATCTTT
TRDV1	TRDD2	TRDJ1	few	CALGDVFPTSTGTDKLIF	TGTGCTCTTGGGGATGTTTTTCCTACTAGTACGGGCACCGATAAACTCATCTTT
TRDV1	NA	TRDJ1	NA	CALGELDRYTDKLIF	TGTGCTCTTGGGGAACTAGACCGGTACACCGATAAACTCATCTTT
TRDV1	NA	TRDJ1	few	CALGESPTMSAHRGPTDTDKLIF	TGTGCTCTTGGGGAATCTCCTACCATGTCCGCGCATCGGGGGCCAACCGACACCGATAAACTCATCTTT
TRDV1	NA	TRDJ1	NA	CALGEFPPEIHTDKLIF	TGTGCTCTTGGGGAGTTTCCCCCTGAGATACACACCGATAAACTCATCTTT
TRDV1	TRDD3	TRDJ1	few	CALGAVLGDIWSTDKLIF	TGTGCTCTTGGGGCCGTACTGGGGGATATCTGGAGCACCGATAAACTCATCTTT